This entry features one T cell receptor (beta chain) sequence. No antigen is known for it. This may be a read error: a much more frequent sequence differs by one nucleotide. Together with a sample-barcoded 5' primer, a J-beta primer mix was included in a second PCR lasting about 7 to 12 cycles. TCRdb analysed the 5' RACE reads with MiXCR anew, one entry per CDR3 protein. The sample has just under 750,000 distinct CDR3 sequences; roughly 20% are singletons. The sample belongs to a study of blood T cells in healthy people across ages. Per germline, CDR1 SGHTA and CDR2 FQGNSA. The CDR3 has 11 amino acids. Findings of the study overall: Calculation of diversity from one million T cells yielded estimates considered to be underestimates.

The sequenced material came from blood. This receptor was obtained from a man aged 65 to 79 in good health. This chain joins TRBV7-2 and TRBJ2-7; D call uncertain. For the CDR3, the DNA is TGTGCCAGCAGCTTGGCCTACGAGCAGTGCTTC. It codes for CASSLAYEQCF. Using reference TRBV7-2 and TRBJ2-7 for the parts outside the CDR3, the full variable domain is GAGVSQSPSNKVTEKGKDVELRCDPISGHTALYWYRQSLGQGLEFLIYFQGNSAPDKSGLPSDRFSAERTGGSVSTLTIQRTQQEDSAVYLCASSLAYEQCFGPGTRLTVT.